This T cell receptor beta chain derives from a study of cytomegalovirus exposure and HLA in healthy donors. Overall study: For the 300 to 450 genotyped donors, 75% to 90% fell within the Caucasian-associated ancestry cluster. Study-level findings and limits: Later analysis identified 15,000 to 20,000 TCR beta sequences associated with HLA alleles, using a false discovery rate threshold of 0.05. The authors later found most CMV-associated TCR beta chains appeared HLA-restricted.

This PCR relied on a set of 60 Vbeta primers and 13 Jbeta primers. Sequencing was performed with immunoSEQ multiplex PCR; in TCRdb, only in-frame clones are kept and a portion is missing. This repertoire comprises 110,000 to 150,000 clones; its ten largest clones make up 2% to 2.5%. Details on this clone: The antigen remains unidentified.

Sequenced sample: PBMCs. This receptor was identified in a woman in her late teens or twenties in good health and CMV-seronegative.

CDR3 amino acids: CASSVSGRTEAFF. CDR3 DNA: TGTGCCAGCTCAGTATCAGGGAGGACTGAAGCTTTCTTT. The rearrangement joins TRBV18 to TRBJ1-1; tentatively, D is TRBD1 (5 bases). This CDR3 is built from 13 residues. The V gene's germline CDR1 is KGHSH and CDR2 LQKENI. Trimming removed 5 bases at V and 5 bases at J, with 12 bases between.